This T cell receptor beta chain was found in a study of T cell responses to AZD1222 COVID-19 vaccine. Study background: Second-dose timings of about 4 or about 12 weeks were pooled. Study-level points and caveats: Vaccine-associated CD4 TCRs spanned spike, dominant at 160-218 and 743-854. Donors were largely white British and mainly female; clonal diversity was possibly underestimated.

In the case of this clone: Its antigen is not known.

Assay: immunoSEQ multiplex PCR; the TCRdb copy retains only in-frame clones and omits some. The table shows about 94,000 clones, with 88% occurring only once. The sequencing used peripheral blood, collected on day 0 of AZD1222 vaccination. The receptor comes from an adult in good health.

CDR3 DNA sequence: TGTGCCAGCAGCTTAGAGGCGGGGAGCACAGATACGCAGTATTTT. Protein: CASSLEAGSTDTQYF. The chain employs TRBV7-9 and TRBJ2-3, with D perhaps TRBD2 (6 bases). The germline gives CDR1 SEHNR, CDR2 FQNEAQ (reference sequence). Trimming pared 1 base from V and 0 bases from J, leaving 8 bases between. This CDR3 region has 15 residues.